The sequence of this T cell receptor (beta chain) was determined in a study of shared clonotypes between healthy human individuals. In the study overall: The study enrolled a couple of women and three men aged 18 to 49. Each donor had three CD4 naive, three CD4 memory, two CD8 naive and one CD8 memory plate.

Original processing methods: ImmunoSEQ yielded junction-only sequences lacking quality scores, so filtering differed. Some clones are missing from TCRdb's copy, which holds only in-frame ones; the method was immunoSEQ multiplex PCR. That table gives V, J and clone size, and the DNA gave D and trimming. This repertoire shows approximately 600,000 clones, approximately 95% found once; its top ten account for around 0.11%. Naive CD8 cells, CD45RO-negative and positively selected for CCR7, excluded terminally differentiated effector memory CD45RA+ cells. This TCR came from a woman in her 30s in good health. Sequenced material: naive CD8+ T cells sorted from blood.

The CDR3 DNA is TGTGCCAGCAGTTGGCAGGGAAGGACTGAAGCTTTCTTT. Amino acid sequence: CASSWQGRTEAFF. This chain connects TRBV28 to TRBJ1-1; D possibly corresponds to TRBD1 (5 bases). CDR3 length: 13 amino acids. Germline V gene sequence: CDR1 MDHEN, CDR2 SYDVKM. With 4 bases removed from V and 5 bases from J, the gap between germline ends came to 11 bases.